This T cell receptor (beta chain) was recovered during a study of radiation and T cells in renal cell carcinoma. Overall study findings and caveats: Top tumor clonotypes rose in blood 2 weeks post-radiation, then contracted.

The sample's time point: baseline pretreatment blood. Treatment here: 15 Gy SBRT to primary tumor, nephrectomy 4 weeks later. A word on this clone: Its antigen is still unknown.

Here immunoSEQ multiplex PCR was the method, and the copy in TCRdb shows in-frame clones only, minus some. The repertoire has 130,000 or so clones, roughly 88% of them found once; the top ten carry more than 10%. Trimming stripped 5 bases from V and 4 bases from J, with 20 bases between. CDR1 and CDR2 (germline): LNHDA, SQIVND (reference sequence). The CDR3 is made up of 16 amino acids. This chain links TRBV19 with TRBJ1-1, with a possible D match to TRBD1 (5 bases). Sequencing was performed on blood, taken from a patient whose treatment included radiotherapy and nephrectomy. The TCR was taken from a woman aged 45-59 years with renal cell carcinoma. In DNA form, the CDR3 reads TGTGCCAGTAGTTGGCAGGGCCTTTTGGTACTCACTGAAGCTTTCTTT. This codes for CASSWQGLLVLTEAFF.